This T cell receptor (beta chain) was sequenced during a study of T-cell reconstitution after alpha-beta-depleted transplantation in children. Study-wide points: T-cell numbers and diversity, one year after transplant, stemmed largely from T cells that were newly produced. There were reportedly several hundred expanded graft clones from which alpha-beta T cells came about two months after transplant.

Preparation of the TCRbeta library was carried out with unique molecular identifiers. One entry per CDR3 protein results from TCRdb running MiXCR on the PCR reads. Among 450,000 to 600,000 distinct CDR3 sequences listed, approximately 12% were seen once. The CDR3 length is 17 residues. The germline V gene has CDR1 SGHRS and CDR2 YFSETQ. Remarks on this clonotype: Its antigen is unknown. One end of the junction is discordant with germline, which a read error may explain.

This TCR was sampled from a male patient aged 10-17 years who had a stem cell transplant for acute myeloid leukemia, so the T cells may come from the graft donor. The material was PBMCs, mostly from graft donor cells, obtained 360 days after TCRalphabeta/CD19-depleted stem cell transplant. J is TRBJ2-7 and V is TRBV5-1; possible D gene TRBD1, 6 bases. The DNA for the CDR3 is TGCGCCAGCAGTTTGGGGAATACAGGGCCAATCCCCTACGAGCAGTACTTC. It translates to CASSLGNTGPIPYEQYF.